Sequencing of this TCR beta chain was carried out in a study of T-cell reconstitution after alpha-beta-depleted transplantation in children. Study-level points and caveats: Newly produced T cells mostly provided counts and TCRbeta diversity after one year, as hyperexpanded clones declined. Where some patients showed high TCRbeta diversity at day 60, it came from recipient T cells and thymic progenitors that had survived. Several hundred expanded graft clones reportedly gave rise to the alpha-beta T cells present about two months after transplant.

This clonotype was seen more than once but under ten times. The antigen remains undetermined. After removal of 4 bases from V and 3 bases from J, the junction contained 6 bases not matched to a gene. Germline loops: CDR1 LGHNA, CDR2 YNFKEQ. This CDR3 comprises 15 residues. For TCRbeta, the library was prepared with unique molecular identifiers. TCRdb reprocessed the PCR reads with MiXCR, giving one entry per CDR3 protein. This table holds about a million distinct CDR3 sequences, around 30% found once. This sequence joins TRBV4-2 and TRBJ2-7, with TRBD2 identical over 10 bases. Sequenced material: PBMCs, mostly from graft donor cells, taken 360 days after TCRalphabeta/CD19-depleted stem cell transplant. The source is a boy in the first two years of life who had a stem cell transplant for SCID, so the T cells may come from the graft donor. CDR3 residues: CASSPSSGGFYEQYF. The DNA for the CDR3 is TGTGCCAGCAGCCCCTCTAGCGGGGGCTTCTACGAGCAGTACTTC.